These 8 T cell receptor beta chains were all obtained from the same sample, sequenced in a study of cytomegalovirus exposure and HLA in healthy donors. A multiplex PCR was run with 60 Vbeta primers and 13 Jbeta primers. Clones were sequenced by immunoSEQ multiplex PCR, and TCRdb holds only the in-frame ones, with some missing. This sample has fewer than 200,000 clones, with approximately 9.5% found just once. The sample taken for sequencing was PBMCs. These TCRs come from a woman in her 30s in good health and CMV-seropositive.

V is TRBV10-3 and J is TRBJ1-1, with 7 bases fitting TRBD1. The CDR3 is made up of 14 amino acids. V shed 3 bases and J 1 base; nucleotides not matched to a gene: 2. Germline V CDR1 and CDR2: ENHRY, SYGVKD. The DNA of the CDR3 is TGTGCCATCAGTGACTACAGGGGGAACACTGAAGCTTTCTTT. This translates into CAISDYRGNTEAFF.

This clone was counted only a few times. The V gene is TRBV7-9, the J gene TRBJ2-7, with 7 nucleotides matching TRBD1. CDR3 size: 14 residues. V lost 5 bases, J lost 7 bases, and 11 bases stayed unmatched. From germline, CDR1 is SEHNR and CDR2 FQNEAQ (reference sequence). The CDR3: CASSRTGTAGEQYF. In nucleotides, the CDR3 is TGTGCCAGCAGCCGAACAGGGACAGCTGGAGAGCAGTACTTC.

This clone was observed at least ten times. The chain uses TRBV12-5 and TRBJ2-7; possibly TRBD1 for D (7 bases). Germline V gene lookup returns CDR1 LGHNT and CDR2 FRNRAP. The CDR3 consists of 15 residues. The V gene lost 1 base and the J gene lost 5 bases, with 15 bases spanning the gap. The DNA of the CDR3 is TGTGCTAGTGGTTTGGGACAGGGAGGCAGCGACGAGCAGTACTTC. Translating gives CASGLGQGGSDEQYF.

This chain uses TRBV9 with TRBJ2-3; D not certain. Trimming removed 0 bases from V and 3 bases from J, with 8 bases in between. This CDR3 is built from 14 residues. Per the germline V gene, CDR1 is SGDLS and CDR2 is YYNGEE. CDR3 amino acids: CASSVEWLTDTQYF. CDR3 sequence (DNA): TGTGCCAGCAGCGTAGAATGGCTGACAGATACGCAGTATTTT.

The rearrangement uses TRBV18 and TRBJ2-1; 7 bases are shared with TRBD2. The CDR3 has 15 residues. V was pared by 4 bases and J by 5 bases, with 8 bases of the junction left unmatched. CDR1 is KGHSH, CDR2 LQKENI, per germline. CDR3 region: CASSRGTTHNNEQFF. In DNA, the CDR3 is TGTGCCAGCTCACGCGGGACTACCCACAACAATGAGCAGTTCTTC.

This clone was seen a handful of times. J is TRBJ2-4 and V is TRBV7-9; possibly TRBD1 for D (6 bases). CDR3 size: 16 residues. Germline V gene lookup returns CDR1 SEHNR and CDR2 FQNEAQ (reference sequence). V shed 1 base and J shed 0 bases, with 10 bases lying between them. CDR3 bases: TGTGCCAGCAGCTTAGGACAGGCTCTAGCCAAAAACATTCAGTACTTC. Its protein product is CASSLGQALAKNIQYF.

The rearrangement links TRBV29-1 to TRBJ1-1; tentative D call: TRBD1 (6 bases). V lost 7 bases, J lost 1 base, and 10 bases lay in between. Germline V CDR1 and CDR2: SQVTM, ANQGSEA. The CDR3 is 12 amino acids. CDR3 nucleotide sequence: TGCAGCGCTGGACAGTCGAACACTGAAGCTTTCTTT. The encoded protein is CSAGQSNTEAFF.

V and J are TRBV30 and TRBJ1-1; D ambiguous. This CDR3 contains 13 residues. Germline lookup yields CDR1 GTSNPN and CDR2 SVGIG (reference sequence). The V end was cut by 0 bases, the J end by 2 bases, with 7 bases between. This CDR3 reads CAWSVSYNTEAFF. The CDR3 region has the DNA TGTGCCTGGAGTGTAAGCTATAACACTGAAGCTTTCTTT.